Sequencing of this T cell receptor beta chain was carried out in a study of blood T cell repertoires in COVID-19. Clones were read by immunoSEQ multiplex PCR, and TCRdb kept only the in-frame ones, dropping some. The sample lists about 300,000 clones, nearly 90% occurring once. This CDR3 comprises 16 residues. Per germline, CDR1 MDHEN and CDR2 SYDVKM. The J segment lost 5 bases and the V segment lost 4 bases, leaving 9 bases of the junction unmatched. The chain carries TRBV28 and TRBJ1-5; 9 bases align to TRBD1. Sequenced input: PBMCs or T cells enriched from blood (not recorded which). The sequence was collected from a woman in her 50s who had been exposed to COVID-19. As DNA, the CDR3 is TGTGCCAGCAGTTCCTACTCCGGGACAGGGCATCAGCCCCAGCATTTT. It encodes CASSSYSGTGHQPQHF.